Following are 20 T cell receptor beta chains from one sample sequenced in a study of cytomegalovirus exposure and HLA in healthy donors. The PCR had 60 Vbeta and 13 Jbeta primers. Clones were sequenced by immunoSEQ multiplex PCR, and TCRdb holds only the in-frame ones, with some missing. The sample shows over 65,000 clones, 65% to 85% of them seen only once. Sequenced input: PBMCs. The receptor set was obtained from a man in his fifties or sixties in good health and CMV-seronegative.

The chain is built from TRBV9 and TRBJ2-3; 8 positions agree with TRBD2. J lost 2 bases, V lost 3 bases, and 5 bases had no gene match. Germline V CDR1 and CDR2: SGDLS, YYNGEE. CDR3 length: 15 residues. CDR3 nucleotide sequence: TGTGCCAGCAGCGGGACTAGCCCCCTCACAGATACGCAGTATTTT. Translated, it gives CASSGTSPLTDTQYF.

The rearrangement uses TRBV5-8 and TRBJ2-5; D may be TRBD1 (5 bases). This CDR3 is built from 15 residues. Germline V gene lookup returns CDR1 SGHTS and CDR2 YDEGEE. Trimming shortened V by 4 bases and J by 1 base, and 14 bases separated the two germline ends. The DNA for the CDR3 is TGTGCCAGCAGCGTCCCCAGGGTCCTCCAAGAGACCCAGTACTTC. Translating gives CASSVPRVLQETQYF.

V usage is TRBV7-9 and J usage is TRBJ2-1; 10 nucleotides agree with TRBD2. In germline, CDR1 is SEHNR, CDR2 FQNEAQ (reference sequence). The V and J ends lost 3 bases and 9 bases, in that order; junction bases with no gene match: 8. This CDR3 contains 15 residues. The CDR3 is CASSLGAGGLREQFF. CDR3 in DNA: TGTGCCAGCAGCTTGGGAGCGGGGGGGCTGCGTGAGCAGTTCTTC.

Concerning this clone: The CDR3 ends on some other residue instead of the conserved phenylalanine or tryptophan, so this is likely a read error. The rearrangement uses TRBV28 and TRBJ2-7, with D uncertain. The V gene lost 5 bases and the J gene lost 6 bases, with 20 bases spanning the gap. This CDR3 is 15 amino acids long. Germline V lookup: CDR1 MDHEN, CDR2 SYDVKM. The CDR3 sequence: CASSLPTRGVREQYL. The CDR3 nucleotides are TGTGCCAGCAGTCTGCCGACCCGAGGAGTGCGCGAGCAGTACCTC.

J is TRBJ2-7 and V is TRBV10-3, with 7 bases fitting TRBD1. The CDR3 covers 13 residues. CDR1 is ENHRY and CDR2 is SYGVKD in the germline V gene. With V trimmed by 2 bases and J by 4 bases, 2 bases remained unmatched. The CDR3 bases are TGTGCCATCAGTGAGCTACAGGGGTACGAGCAGTACTTC. Translation: CAISELQGYEQYF.

This chain uses TRBV10-3 with TRBJ1-1, with D hard to call. Germline V lookup: CDR1 ENHRY, CDR2 SYGVKD. The CDR3 contains 11 residues. V lost 4 bases and J 11 bases, leaving 11 bases between the germline ends. CDR3 protein: CAISGEMYAFF. The CDR3 region has the DNA TGTGCCATCAGTGGAGAAATGTACGCTTTCTTT.

This chain joins TRBV4-1 and TRBJ1-2; a possible D gene is TRBD1 (6 bases). V shed 0 bases and J shed 2 bases, with 10 bases lying between them. The CDR3 spans 15 residues. Germline-derived CDR1 and CDR2 are MGHRA and YSYEKL. This chain's CDR3 is CASSQDAGANYGYTF. Here the CDR3 DNA reads TGCGCCAGCAGCCAAGATGCAGGGGCGAACTATGGCTACACCTTC.

This clone has just one count. The chain has TRBV7-2 and TRBJ2-1; D gene ambiguous. Germline values: CDR1 SGHTA, CDR2 FQGNSA. Trimming cost V 1 base and J 6 bases, with 16 bases left between them. The CDR3 loop spans 16 amino acids. For the CDR3, the DNA is TGTGCCAGCAGCTTAGAAGTTAGGCAGCGTTTCAATGAGCAGTTCTTC. It yields the protein CASSLEVRQRFNEQFF.

This chain links TRBV9 with TRBJ2-5, with 10 nucleotides matching TRBD2. Germline CDR1 is SGDLS and CDR2 is YYNGEE. This CDR3 contains 15 residues. Losses at the gene ends were 7 bases for V and 2 bases for J; bases not matched to a gene: 8. CDR3: CASGASGGGQETQYF. The CDR3 region has the DNA TGTGCCAGCGGCGCTAGCGGGGGAGGTCAAGAGACCCAGTACTTC.

The chain has TRBV5-1 and TRBJ2-2; D possibly corresponds to TRBD2 (7 bases). With 4 bases removed from V and 4 bases from J, the gap between germline ends came to 14 bases. The CDR3 is made up of 15 amino acids. Per the germline V gene, CDR1 is SGHRS and CDR2 is YFSETQ. The chain's CDR3 is CASSPRGASTGELFF. CDR3 DNA sequence: TGCGCCAGCAGCCCCCGGGGGGCGAGCACCGGGGAGCTGTTTTTT.

The table lists this clone with a count of one. The chain joins TRBV2 to TRBJ2-2, with TRBD1 matching over 7 bases. This CDR3 is built from 17 residues. Germline V gives CDR1 SNHLY, CDR2 FYNNEI. Trimming took 9 bases from V and 0 from J; bases not matched to a gene: 13. In DNA form, the CDR3 reads TGTGCCAGAGGGACAGCCACAAATTCCGCGAACACCGGGGAGCTGTTTTTT. This sequence encodes CARGTATNSANTGELFF.

This chain uses TRBV2 with TRBJ1-4; D remains unclear. The CDR3 sequence is 13 residues long. Germline CDR1 SNHLY, CDR2 FYNNEI. The germline V and J ends were trimmed by 6 bases and 7 bases, with 12 bases remaining between them. DNA of the CDR3: TGTGCCAGCAGCGCGACATCGGTTGAAAAACTGTTTTTT. Translation gives CASSATSVEKLFF.

In this sample, this clone turned up once. The chain links TRBV30 to TRBJ1-6, with TRBD1 matching 8 bases. After removal of 0 bases from V and 7 bases from J, the junction contained 5 bases not matched to a gene. The germline CDR1 and CDR2 sequences are GTSNPN and SVGIG (reference sequence). This CDR3 contains 15 residues. In DNA form, the CDR3 reads TGTGCCTGGAGTGTTCGGACAGGGCTCAATTCACCCCTCCACTTT. Translating gives CAWSVRTGLNSPLHF.

This rearrangement joins TRBV7-2 to TRBJ2-3, with a possible D match to TRBD2 (6 bases). Germline V gene sequence: CDR1 SGHTA, CDR2 FQGNSA. CDR3 size: 16 residues. The germline V and J ends were trimmed by 3 bases and 7 bases, with 20 bases remaining between them. The CDR3 reads CASSFAGTRGRNTQYF. CDR3 nucleotides: TGTGCCAGCAGCTTCGCCGGGACTCGGGGTAGGAATACGCAGTATTTT.

CDR3 in amino acids: CASSLDPPPRDEQFF. CDR3 DNA: TGTGCCAGCAGCTTAGACCCTCCTCCGAGGGATGAGCAGTTCTTC. The chain links TRBV7-2 to TRBJ2-1; D is perhaps TRBD2 (5 bases). Trimming removed 1 base at V and 8 bases at J, with 15 bases between. Germline assignment: CDR1 SGHTA and CDR2 FQGNSA. CDR3 length: 15 residues.

The genes are TRBV6-5 and TRBJ1-1; weak D call: TRBD1 (6 bases). The CDR3 extends over 16 amino acids. Germline lookup yields CDR1 MNHEY and CDR2 SVGAGI. The V end was cut by 2 bases, the J end by 0 bases, with 13 bases between. The CDR3 protein is CASSYAGGRVNTEAFF. The CDR3 DNA follows: TGTGCCAGCAGTTACGCTGGGGGCCGAGTGAACACTGAAGCTTTCTTT.

The V gene is TRBV5-4, the J gene TRBJ2-5, with 7 nucleotides matching TRBD1. The DNA end is more similar to TRBJ2-7, so the J call may be wrong. The CDR3 has 15 residues. CDR1 and CDR2 from the germline V gene are SGHNT and YYREEE (reference sequence). The CDR3 nucleotides read TGTGCCAGCAGCTTGGAGAACAGGGGATTCTACGAGCAGTACTTC. Protein: CASSLENRGFYEQYF.

A few counts support this clone. This sequence joins TRBV5-1 and TRBJ2-2; D is unclear. Germline V lookup: CDR1 SGHRS, CDR2 YFSETQ. Trimming removed 3 bases at V and 2 bases at J, with 8 bases between. The CDR3 is made up of 14 amino acids. CDR3 coding DNA: TGCGCCAGCAGCTCCGAGATTAACACCGGGGAGCTGTTTTTT. This encodes CASSSEINTGELFF.

The rearrangement joins TRBV7-2 to TRBJ2-1; 12 positions agree with TRBD2. Unmatched junction bases numbered 6, after V lost 3 bases and J lost 9 bases. The CDR3 consists of 15 residues. From germline, CDR1 is SGHTA and CDR2 FQGNSA. CDR3 nucleotide sequence: TGTGCCAGCAGCTTGTCGTCTAGCGGGGGGGCTGAGCAGTTCTTC. Translated, it gives CASSLSSSGGAEQFF.

This clone was seen only a few times. The chain carries TRBV7-9 and TRBJ2-7; possibly TRBD2 for D (6 bases). The germline V gene has CDR1 SEHNR and CDR2 FQNEAQ (reference sequence). The V and J ends lost 0 bases and 1 base respectively, with 10 bases between them. The CDR3 is 15 residues long. This chain's CDR3 is CASSLALGGSYEQYF. CDR3 coding DNA: TGTGCCAGCAGCTTAGCGCTGGGGGGATCCTACGAGCAGTACTTC.